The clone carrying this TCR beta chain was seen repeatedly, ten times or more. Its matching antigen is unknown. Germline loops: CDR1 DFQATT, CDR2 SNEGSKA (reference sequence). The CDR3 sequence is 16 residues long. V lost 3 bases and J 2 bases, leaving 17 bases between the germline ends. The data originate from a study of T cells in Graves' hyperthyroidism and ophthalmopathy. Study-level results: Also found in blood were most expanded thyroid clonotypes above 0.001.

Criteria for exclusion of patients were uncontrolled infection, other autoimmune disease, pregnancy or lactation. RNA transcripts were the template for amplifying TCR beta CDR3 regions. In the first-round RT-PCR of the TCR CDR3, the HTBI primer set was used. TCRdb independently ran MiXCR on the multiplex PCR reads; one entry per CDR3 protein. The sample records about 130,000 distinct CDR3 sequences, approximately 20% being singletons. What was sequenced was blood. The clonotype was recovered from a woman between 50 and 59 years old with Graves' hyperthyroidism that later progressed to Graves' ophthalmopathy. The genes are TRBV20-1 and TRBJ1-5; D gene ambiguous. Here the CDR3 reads CSASHRRRSGNQPQHF. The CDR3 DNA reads TGCAGTGCTAGTCACCGTCGGAGGTCCGGCAATCAGCCCCAGCATTTT.